This T cell receptor beta chain was recovered during a study of blood T cells in healthy people across ages. The use of a sample-barcoded 5' primer and a J-beta primer mix characterized a second PCR of 7 to 11 cycles. All cDNA molecules were each tagged by a template-switch adaptor with 12 random nucleotides. TCRdb reprocessed the 5' RACE reads with MiXCR, giving one entry per CDR3 protein. The data contain more than 750,000 distinct CDR3 sequences, 25% to 35% of them singletons. Trimming took 1 base from V and 5 from J, leaving 14 bases between them. Germline CDR1 reads MGHRA; CDR2 reads YSYEKL. This CDR3 is built from 15 residues. This same sample was also taken into another study, of T cells of mothers and their children. That study adds: Addition of sample barcodes and 2-4 random nucleotides occurred through the M1S primer of the second PCR.

The chain uses TRBV4-1 and TRBJ1-2; D not resolved. Sequencing was done on a sample of blood. This TCR came from a woman in her thirties or forties in good health. The CDR3 bases are TGCGCCAGCAGCCAAGCGGGCTCCGTAGGGTATGGCTACACCTTC. This sequence encodes CASSQAGSVGYGYTF.